The next 5 T cell receptor beta chains were all read from a single sample in a study of OX40 agonist ivuxolimab in advanced cancers. Receptor amplification or capture employed the immunoSEQ multiplex PCR assay. As stored in TCRdb, this immuneACCESS dataset retains in-frame rearrangements with V and J assigned. A fraction of the clones does not appear; measured against another copy, unresolved V genes explain less than half of the discrepancy, and the remainder lacks a known reason. Present in this sample are 120,000 or so clones, roughly nine tenths of which were seen just once. Of the sample, around 0.27% falls within the top ten clones. This material consisted of CD4+ or CD8+ T cells sorted from blood, taken in a trial of the OX40 agonist ivuxolimab. These receptors were collected from an adult with an advanced solid tumor such as melanoma, head and neck, liver or kidney cancer.

Here the CDR3 reads CASTGGNTDTQYF. CDR3 sequence (DNA): TGTGCCAGCACTGGGGGGAACACAGATACGCAGTATTTT. The gene calls are TRBV9 and TRBJ2-3; possible D gene TRBD2, 6 bases. The length of the CDR3 is 13 residues. The germline V gene encodes CDR1 SGDLS and CDR2 YYNGEE. Trimming took off 6 bases at V and 2 bases at J, with 10 bases between the two ends.

The rearrangement uses TRBV7-9 and TRBJ1-4; 10 bases align to TRBD1. V trimming: 5 bases; J trimming: 3 bases; junction bases outside the gene matches: 6. Germline V gene data show CDR1 as SEHNR and CDR2 as FQNEAQ (reference sequence). The CDR3 has 16 amino acids. Here the CDR3 reads CASSAGTGDPNEKLFF. CDR3 in DNA: TGTGCCAGCAGCGCCGGGACAGGGGATCCTAATGAAAAACTGTTTTTT.

The J gene is TRBJ1-6, the V gene TRBV5-1, with 11 positions matching TRBD1. V lost 4 bases and J lost 2; bases outside the gene matches: 2. Looked up from germline, CDR1 is SGHRS and CDR2 is YFSETQ. The CDR3 is made up of 16 amino acids. The chain's CDR3 is CASSPDRGPYNSPLHF. The CDR3 DNA follows: TGCGCCAGCAGCCCGGACAGGGGGCCCTATAATTCACCCCTCCACTTT.

The V gene is TRBV4-1, the J gene TRBJ1-3, with 8 bases lining up with TRBD1. Germline loops: CDR1 MGHRA, CDR2 YSYEKL. The V and J ends lost 0 bases and 6 bases, in that order; junction bases with no gene match: 7. The CDR3 loop spans 16 amino acids. The DNA for the CDR3 is TGCGCCAGCAGCCAAGATCCCTCAGGGGGCGAAAACACCATATATTTT. This sequence encodes CASSQDPSGGENTIYF.

V usage is TRBV5-1 and J usage is TRBJ1-1, with D possibly being TRBD1 (6 bases). With 4 bases removed from V and 0 bases from J, the gap between germline ends came to 13 bases. Germline V gene sequence: CDR1 SGHRS, CDR2 YFSETQ. The CDR3 has 15 amino acids. The CDR3 loop reads CASSPGQSLNTEAFF. The CDR3 bases are TGCGCCAGCAGCCCCGGACAGAGTTTGAACACTGAAGCTTTCTTT.